A selection of T cell receptor beta chains follows, all from one sample in a study of STAT5B mutations in CD4+ large granular lymphocyte leukemia. Here immunoSEQ multiplex PCR was the method, and the copy in TCRdb shows in-frame clones only, minus some. The sample has about 46,000 clones, about 80% seen once. The material sequenced was CD4+ T cells from blood buffy coats. These TCRs come from a human donor in good health. CDR3s include the opening cysteine and the closing phenylalanine or tryptophan. The order of the fields is clone size, D gene, V gene, J gene, CDR3 DNA, CDR3 protein. The D gene is left open where the match is weak. For some rows the clone size is stated as once, few or many, or as a class when expanded; others skip it.

NA	TRBD1	TRBV27	TRBJ1-4	TGTGCCAGCAGTTTATGGGGGACAGTGACTAATGAAAAACTGTTTTTT	CASSLWGTVTNEKLFF
NA	NA	TRBV5-1	TRBJ2-7	TGCGCCAGCAGCCCACCTACTAGACGCCCCTACGAGCAGTACTTC	CASSPPTRRPYEQYF
few	TRBD1	TRBV9	TRBJ2-5	TGTGCCAGCAGCGCCAACAGGGGAGAGACCCAGTACTTC	CASSANRGETQYF
NA	TRBD1	TRBV18	TRBJ2-2	TGTGCCAGCTCACCACCAGGACAGGGGGCGACCGGGGAGCTGTTTTTT	CASSPPGQGATGELFF
NA	NA	TRBV7-3	TRBJ2-7	TGTGCCAGCAGCTTCGAACGCGAGCAGTACTTC	CASSFEREQYF
NA	NA	TRBV5-1	TRBJ2-7	TGCGCCAGCAGCGGAAATAGCGGCACAGGCTACGAGCAGTACTTC	CASSGNSGTGYEQYF
once	NA	TRBV7-3	TRBJ2-4	TGTGCCAGCAGCTTAAAGGGGGGGGGCAAAAACATTCAGTACTTC	CASSLKGGGKNIQYF
NA	NA	TRBV9	TRBJ2-3	TGTGCCAGCAGCGTTAGGGCGGAGCCTACCACAGATACGCAGTATTTT	CASSVRAEPTTDTQYF
NA	NA	TRBV11-3	TRBJ2-7	TGTGCCAGCGGACAAGGCTACGAGCAGTACTTC	CASGQGYEQYF
NA	TRBD1	TRBV4-1	TRBJ2-3	TGCGCCAGCAGCCCCCCTCCGGGACAGGGAGTTCCAGATACGCAGTATTTT	CASSPPPGQGVPDTQYF
NA	TRBD1	TRBV14	TRBJ1-1	TGTGCCAGCAGCCAAGGACAGGGTGGGGGGAACACTGAAGCTTTCTTT	CASSQGQGGGNTEAFF
NA	NA	TRBV10-3	TRBJ1-3	TGTGCCATCAGTTCGGACCGAAACACCATATATTTT	CAISSDRNTIYF
NA	NA	TRBV21-1	TRBJ2-5	TGTGCCAGCAGCCCCTTGGGCAGCGGGAGCCAAGAGACCCAGTACTTC	CASSPLGSGSQETQYF
NA	NA	TRBV6-6	TRBJ1-1	TGTGCCAGCAGCTTACCAGGGCTAGGGACTGAAGCTTTCTTT	CASSLPGLGTEAFF
NA	NA	TRBV11-2	TRBJ1-3	TGTGCCAGCAGCCCCTCCGGAAACACCATATATTTT	CASSPSGNTIYF
NA	NA	TRBV11-2	TRBJ2-3	TGTGCCACTCTAGAGGAGAGCGGGCCGCAGTATTTT	CATLEESGPQYF
NA	NA	TRBV7-9	TRBJ1-3	TGTGCCAGCAACAACTTGGGGTCTGCTGGAAACACCATATATTTT	CASNNLGSAGNTIYF
NA	NA	TRBV10-3	TRBJ1-5	TGTGCCATCAGTCCCATGGATCGACAGCCCCAGCATTTT	CAISPMDRQPQHF
NA	NA	TRBV6-5	TRBJ2-1	TGTGCCAGCAGGGTGGGAGGCTCCTACAATGAGCAGTTCTTC	CASRVGGSYNEQFF
few	TRBD2	TRBV2	TRBJ2-3	TGTGCCAGCAGCCCCGAGGCGGGAGCCCCAGATACGCAGTATTTT	CASSPEAGAPDTQYF
once	NA	TRBV5-6	TRBJ1-3	TGTGCCAGCAGCTTACCAAGGGGGAACGGAAACACCATATATTTT	CASSLPRGNGNTIYF
NA	NA	TRBV5-1	TRBJ1-2	TGCGCCAGCAGCTTGAGGGCAGAACCTAACTATGGCTACACCTTC	CASSLRAEPNYGYTF
NA	TRBD1	TRBV2	TRBJ1-5	TGTGCCAGCGACTCGGGACAGGGGGGCAATCAGCCCCAGCATTTT	CASDSGQGGNQPQHF
NA	NA	TRBV5-1	TRBJ2-5	TGCGCCAGCAGCTTGGACTACCAAGAGACCCAGTACTTC	CASSLDYQETQYF
NA	NA	TRBV5-4	TRBJ2-1	TGTGCCAGCAATAGCGTAAGGGGGGAGCAGTTCTTC	CASNSVRGEQFF
NA	TRBD1	TRBV18	TRBJ2-5	TGTGCCAGCTCACCTTCTTCACCGGGACAGGGGTCGGAGACCCAGTACTTC	CASSPSSPGQGSETQYF
NA	TRBD2	TRBV5-1	TRBJ2-7	TGCGCCAGCAGCCGGACTAGCGGGGGGGCCTCCTACGAGCAGTACTTC	CASSRTSGGASYEQYF
NA	NA	TRBV18	TRBJ1-2	TGTGCCAGCTCACCACGGGGGGATGGCTACACCTTC	CASSPRGDGYTF
NA	NA	TRBV15	TRBJ2-5	TGTGCCACCCGCGCGGGGGAGACCCAGTACTTC	CATRAGETQYF
NA	NA	TRBV30	TRBJ1-1	TGTGCCTGGAAACAGAGACTTAACACTGAAGCTTTCTTT	CAWKQRLNTEAFF
NA	NA	TRBV14	TRBJ2-1	TGTGCCAGCAGCCAAGCAGGAGAAAGCAATGAGCAGTTCTTC	CASSQAGESNEQFF
few	TRBD2	TRBV15	TRBJ2-1	TGTGCCACCAGAGCCCGGGGAGCGGGAGGAGGAGAGCAGTTCTTC	CATRARGAGGGEQFF
NA	NA	TRBV5-1	TRBJ1-1	TGCGCCAGCAGCTTGGACCCCCCCAGAGACACTGAAGCTTTCTTT	CASSLDPPRDTEAFF
once	NA	TRBV5-1	TRBJ1-1	TGCGCCAGCAGCTTGGTAGGGAGCACTGAAGCTTTCTTT	CASSLVGSTEAFF
NA	NA	TRBV2	TRBJ2-1	TGTGCCAGCAGTCAACAGGACATCTCCTACAATGAGCAGTTCTTC	CASSQQDISYNEQFF
NA	NA	TRBV6-1	TRBJ1-2	TGTGCCAGCAGTGAAGCGCCCTCAGGGGATGGCTACACCTTC	CASSEAPSGDGYTF
once	NA	TRBV27	TRBJ2-3	TGTGCCAGCAGTCCCCTTTGGAGTGCAGATACGCAGTATTTT	CASSPLWSADTQYF
NA	NA	TRBV6-1	TRBJ1-4	TGTGCCAGCAGCCAAAACCGTAATGAAAAACTGTTTTTT	CASSQNRNEKLFF
NA	NA	TRBV2	TRBJ2-7	TGTGCCAGCACAGCGGAGGGTGGGTACGAGCAGTACTTC	CASTAEGGYEQYF
few	NA	TRBV5-4	TRBJ1-2	TGTGCCAGCAGCTTGGTAGGGGGGGAGGGCGGCTACACCTTC	CASSLVGGEGGYTF
NA	TRBD1	TRBV10-1	TRBJ2-2	TGCGCCAGCAGTGAGTCGACAGGGGAGTACACCGGGGAGCTGTTTTTT	CASSESTGEYTGELFF
NA	NA	TRBV2	TRBJ2-1	TGTGCCAGCAGTGCGATCGGTGTATCTTATGGGCAGTTCTTC	CASSAIGVSYGQFF
NA	TRBD2	TRBV29-1	TRBJ2-1	TGCAGCGTCCCGAAACTAGCGGGAGGGCCGACTGAGCAGTTCTTC	CSVPKLAGGPTEQFF
NA	TRBD2	TRBV11-2	TRBJ2-7	TGTGCCACCAGACGGGTAGGGAGGGCCTACGAGCAGTACTTC	CATRRVGRAYEQYF
few	TRBD1	TRBV4-1	TRBJ1-5	TGCGCCAGCAGCCGGGGACAGGGGTTAGGCAATCAGCCCCAGCATTTT	CASSRGQGLGNQPQHF
NA	TRBD1	TRBV11-2	TRBJ2-1	TGTGCCAGCAGCTTCATCGGGACAGGTTTGGATGAGCAGTTCTTC	CASSFIGTGLDEQFF
few	NA	TRBV10-3	TRBJ1-5	TGTGCCATCAGTGAGTCAGGGGGCAATCAGCCCCAGCATTTT	CAISESGGNQPQHF
NA	TRBD2	TRBV11-3	TRBJ2-5	TGTGCCAGCAGCGACGGACTAGTAGTAGAGACCCAGTACTTC	CASSDGLVVETQYF
NA	NA	TRBV7-3	TRBJ2-1	TGTGCCAGCAGCCTCTTCTCCCGTAATGAGCAGTTCTTC	CASSLFSRNEQFF
few	NA	TRBV2	TRBJ1-2	TGTGCCAGCAGTGACCTAGAACAGGGTCTAAACTATGGCTACACCTTC	CASSDLEQGLNYGYTF
few	NA	TRBV2	TRBJ1-5	TGTGCCAGCGCCGAGCGGGGCAGGGGTCAGCCCCAGCATTTT	CASAERGRGQPQHF
once	TRBD1	TRBV29-1	TRBJ2-7	TGCAGCGCCGTACAGGGGGCTGGCTACGAGCAGTACTTC	CSAVQGAGYEQYF
NA	NA	TRBV4-1	TRBJ1-1	TGCGCCAGCAGCCGATTTTTCTCGGGGGGCACTGAAGCTTTCTTT	CASSRFFSGGTEAFF
NA	TRBD1	TRBV6-1	TRBJ1-2	TGTGCCAGCAGCCCTACGGGACAGGACTATGGCTACACCTTC	CASSPTGQDYGYTF